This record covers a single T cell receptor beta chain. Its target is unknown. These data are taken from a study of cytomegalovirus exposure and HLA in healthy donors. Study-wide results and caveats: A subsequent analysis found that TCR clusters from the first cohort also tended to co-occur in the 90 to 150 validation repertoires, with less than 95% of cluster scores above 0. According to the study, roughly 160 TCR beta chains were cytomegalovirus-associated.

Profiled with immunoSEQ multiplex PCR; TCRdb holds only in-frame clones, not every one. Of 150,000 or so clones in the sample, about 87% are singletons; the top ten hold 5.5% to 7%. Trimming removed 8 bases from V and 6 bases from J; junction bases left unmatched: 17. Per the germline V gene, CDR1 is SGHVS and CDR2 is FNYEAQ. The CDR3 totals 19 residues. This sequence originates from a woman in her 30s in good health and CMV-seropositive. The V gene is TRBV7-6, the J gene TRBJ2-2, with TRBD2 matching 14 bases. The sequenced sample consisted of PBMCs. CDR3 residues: CASSEFLGGLAGVPGELFF. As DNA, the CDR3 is TGTGCCAGCTCAGAGTTCCTGGGGGGACTAGCGGGAGTCCCCGGGGAGCTGTTTTTT.